Following are 9 T cell receptor beta chains from one sample sequenced in a study of beta chain features in type 1 diabetes. Study results and caveats: Type 1 diabetes patients had TCRB CDR3s that were shorter (moderately but significantly so) in all four CD4+ subsets.

Their cognate antigens are unknown. cDNA synthesis used the whole RNA isolate, giving expressed TCRB sequences. The repertoire was sequenced with immunoSEQ multiplex PCR; TCRdb's copy has only in-frame clones and lacks some. This sample has around 160,000 clones, with more than 60% found just once. Specimen: naive CD4+ T cells from blood. Source of these receptors: a young man with type 1 diabetes.

The table lists this clone with a count of one. This sequence joins TRBV7-2 and TRBJ1-2; no definite D call. V shed 5 bases and J shed 8 bases, with 15 bases lying between them. Germline loops: CDR1 SGHTA, CDR2 FQGNSA. This CDR3 comprises 13 residues. DNA for the CDR3: TGTGCCAGCAGCCCAGAGGGAGGCGGGGGCTACACCTTC. Translation: CASSPEGGGGYTF.

The chain uses TRBV30 and TRBJ2-5; the D gene is possibly TRBD2 (6 bases). V lost 3 bases and J 1 base, leaving 12 bases between the germline ends. Germline assignment: CDR1 GTSNPN and CDR2 SVGIG (reference sequence). The CDR3 spans 14 residues. CDR3 nucleotide sequence: TGTGCCTGGAGAACCCCCGGGGGCCAAGAGACCCAGTACTTC. It yields the protein CAWRTPGGQETQYF.

The V call is TRBV30, the J call TRBJ1-4; tentative D call: TRBD1 (5 bases). Trimming shortened V by 4 bases and J by 1 base, and 7 bases separated the two germline ends. Germline V gives CDR1 GTSNPN, CDR2 SVGIG (reference sequence). CDR3 length equals 13 residues. The CDR3 is CAWTRGTNEKLFF. The CDR3 DNA sequence: TGTGCCTGGACAAGGGGAACTAATGAAAAACTGTTTTTT.

The rearrangement joins TRBV9 to TRBJ2-3; no clear D. The CDR3 totals 14 residues. CDR1 SGDLS and CDR2 YYNGEE come from the germline V gene. V lost 0 bases to trimming and J lost 6 bases, with 11 bases between them. The CDR3 DNA follows: TGTGCCAGCAGCGTAGTCGGGCGGAGTGATACGCAGTATTTT. Translated, it gives CASSVVGRSDTQYF.

This clone was observed a few times. The V call is TRBV20-1, the J call TRBJ1-6; the D is unclear. Germline CDR1 reads DFQATT; CDR2 reads SNEGSKA (reference sequence). The V and J ends lost 5 bases and 8 bases respectively, with 7 bases between them. The CDR3 runs 11 residues. CDR3 bases: TGCAGTGCTGCTTCTGATTCACCCCTCCACTTT. Translation: CSAASDSPLHF.

The V and J genes are TRBV25-1 and TRBJ2-3; 8 bases align to TRBD2. Germline V gives CDR1 MGHDK, CDR2 SYGVNS. CDR3 length: 15 residues. V was clipped by 2 bases and J by 2 bases; unmatched bases: 3. The CDR3 bases are TGTGCCAGCAGTGAACTAGCGGGCTTCACAGATACGCAGTATTTT. Its protein product is CASSELAGFTDTQYF.

The chain has TRBV18 and TRBJ1-1; D gene unclear. Germline CDR1 KGHSH, CDR2 LQKENI. The V end lost 4 bases, the J end lost 1 base, and 7 bases lay between the germline ends. The CDR3 is made up of 13 amino acids. CDR3 sequence (DNA): TGTGCCAGCTCACAGCTGGGGAACACTGAAGCTTTCTTT. As protein: CASSQLGNTEAFF. Using reference TRBV18 and TRBJ1-1 for the parts outside the CDR3, the full variable domain is NAGVMQNPRHLVRRRGQEARLRCSPMKGHSHVYWYRQLPEEGLKFMVYLQKENIIDESGMPKERFSAEFPKEGPSILRIQQVVRGDSAAYFCASSQLGNTEAFFGQGTRLTVV.

This clone was seen only once. The rearrangement links TRBV29-1 to TRBJ1-2; the D is unclear. CDR1 is SQVTM, CDR2 ANQGSEA, per germline. V was cut by 4 bases and J by 1 base, with 7 bases left in between. This CDR3 comprises 12 residues. CDR3 coding DNA: TGCAGCGTTGTTGTCCTTAACTATGGCTACACCTTC. Translation gives CSVVVLNYGYTF.

The V call is TRBV6-5, the J call TRBJ2-3; D is unclear. The V and J ends lost 8 bases and 6 bases respectively, with 15 bases between them. This CDR3 has 13 amino acids. CDR1 is MNHEY and CDR2 is SVGAGI in the germline V gene. The CDR3 region is CASAGNRADTQYF. DNA of the CDR3: TGTGCCAGCGCAGGTAACCGGGCTGATACGCAGTATTTT.